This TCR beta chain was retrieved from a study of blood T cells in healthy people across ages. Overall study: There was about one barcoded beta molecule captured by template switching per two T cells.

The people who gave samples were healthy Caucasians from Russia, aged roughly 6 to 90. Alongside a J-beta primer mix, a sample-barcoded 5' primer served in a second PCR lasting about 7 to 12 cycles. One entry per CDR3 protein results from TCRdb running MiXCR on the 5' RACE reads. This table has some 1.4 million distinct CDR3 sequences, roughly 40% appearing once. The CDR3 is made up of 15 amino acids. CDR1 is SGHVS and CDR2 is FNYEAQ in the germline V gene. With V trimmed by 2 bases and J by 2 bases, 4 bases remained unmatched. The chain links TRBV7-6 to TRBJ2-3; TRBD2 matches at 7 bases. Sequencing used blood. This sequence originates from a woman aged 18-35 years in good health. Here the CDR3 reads CASSLRRDYTDTQYF. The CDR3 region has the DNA TGTGCCAGCAGCTTAAGGCGGGACTACACAGATACGCAGTATTTT.